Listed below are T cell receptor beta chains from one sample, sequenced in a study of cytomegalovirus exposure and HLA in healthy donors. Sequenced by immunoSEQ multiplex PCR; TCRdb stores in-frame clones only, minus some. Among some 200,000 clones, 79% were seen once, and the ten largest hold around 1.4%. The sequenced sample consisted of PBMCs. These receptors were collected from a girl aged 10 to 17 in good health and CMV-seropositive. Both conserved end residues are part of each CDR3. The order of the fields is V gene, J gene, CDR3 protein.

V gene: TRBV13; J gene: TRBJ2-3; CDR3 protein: CASSFGLAGVTSTDTQYF
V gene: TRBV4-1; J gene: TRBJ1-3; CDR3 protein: CASSLSGGNTIYF
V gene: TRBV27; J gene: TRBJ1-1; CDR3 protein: CASSARVGGTEAFF
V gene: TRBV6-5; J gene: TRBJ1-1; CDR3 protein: CASSYSLGRVEAFF
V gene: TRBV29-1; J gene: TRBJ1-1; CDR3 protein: CSGGETEAFF
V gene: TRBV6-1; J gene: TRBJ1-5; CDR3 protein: CATHVSGRQDQPQHF
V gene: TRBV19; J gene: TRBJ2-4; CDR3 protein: CASSGEDSLQNIQYF
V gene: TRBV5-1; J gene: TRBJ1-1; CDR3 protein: CASSLGQGSTEAFF
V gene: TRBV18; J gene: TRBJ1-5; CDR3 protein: CASSPLAGTGNQPQHF
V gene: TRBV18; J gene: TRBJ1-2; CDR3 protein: CASSPPSGVNGYTF
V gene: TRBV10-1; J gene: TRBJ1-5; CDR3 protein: CASSESTGQPQHF
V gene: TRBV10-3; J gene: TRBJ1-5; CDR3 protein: CAISDTLQGASNQPQHF
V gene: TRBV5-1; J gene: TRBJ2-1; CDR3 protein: CASSLGQNYNEQFF
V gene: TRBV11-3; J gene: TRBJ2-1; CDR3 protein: CASSTSGTNEQFF
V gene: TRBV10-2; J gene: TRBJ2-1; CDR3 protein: CASSEGGGYNEQFF
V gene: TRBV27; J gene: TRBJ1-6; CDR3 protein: CASSFRDRVSPLHF
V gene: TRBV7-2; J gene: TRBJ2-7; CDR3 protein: CASSLAPGGSEQYF
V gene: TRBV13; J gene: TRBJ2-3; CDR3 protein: CASSSLGLAGGLQDTQYF
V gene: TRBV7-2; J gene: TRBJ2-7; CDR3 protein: CASSLIRAYEQYF
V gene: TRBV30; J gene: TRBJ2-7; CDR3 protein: CAWGMGGSYEQYF
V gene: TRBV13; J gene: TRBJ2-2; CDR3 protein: CASSKPGGKAGELFF
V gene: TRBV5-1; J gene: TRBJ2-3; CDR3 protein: CASRQSGADTQYF
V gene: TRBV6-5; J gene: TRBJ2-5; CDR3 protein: CASSYSTGRETQYF
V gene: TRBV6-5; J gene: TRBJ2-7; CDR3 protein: CASRRTGILYEQYF
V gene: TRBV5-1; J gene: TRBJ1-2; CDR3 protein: CASSSGARFYGYTF